Below are 19 T cell receptor beta chains sequenced from a single sample in a study of T-cell reconstitution after alpha-beta-depleted transplantation in children. Preparation of the TCRbeta library involved a method that used unique molecular identifiers. MiXCR, applied by TCRdb to the PCR reads, yields one record per CDR3 protein. The sample has 300,000 or so distinct CDR3 sequences, around 9.6% seen once. The input for sequencing was PBMCs from the stem cell graft donor, taken from the stem cell graft. The source is a human donor who donated a stem cell graft to a child with SCID.

In the case of this clonotype: A junction end diverges from the germline sequence, so it may reflect a read error. J is TRBJ2-2 and V is TRBV5-1; D perhaps matches TRBD1 (6 bases). The CDR3 has 18 amino acids. Germline V lookup: CDR1 SGHRS, CDR2 YFSETQ. CDR3 coding DNA: TGCGCCAGCAGCTTGGCCGGGCTAAGCGGACAGAACACCGTGGAGCTGTTTTTT. Its protein product is CASSLAGLSGQNTVELFF. Full variable domain (missing parts from reference TRBV5-1 and TRBJ2-2): KAGVTQTPRYLIKTRGQQVTLSCSPISGHRSVSWYQQTPGQGLQFLFEYFSETQRNKGNFPGRFSGRQFSNSRSEMNVSTLELGDSALYLCASSLAGLSGQNTVELFFGEGSRLTVL.

The chain recombines TRBV10-3 with TRBJ2-2, with D possibly being TRBD1 (6 bases). V dropped 2 bases and J dropped 9 bases, with 16 bases sitting between them. Germline V gives CDR1 ENHRY, CDR2 SYGVKD. The CDR3 covers 15 residues. CDR3 loop: CAISEEGVYVWELFF. The CDR3 bases are TGTGCCATCAGTGAGGAGGGGGTCTATGTCTGGGAGCTGTTTTTT.

This clonotype has ten or more counts. The rearrangement links TRBV12-3 or TRBV12-4 to TRBJ2-2, with D tentatively TRBD1 (6 bases). V was trimmed by 4 bases and J by 7 bases, leaving 7 bases between them. CDR3 length equals 12 residues. The DNA for the CDR3 is TGTGCCAGCAGTTCCAGGGGCGGGGAGCTGTTTTTT. Its translation: CASSSRGGELFF.

The sample holds many counts of this clonotype. The rearrangement links TRBV5-6 to TRBJ1-2; no clear D gene. CDR3 length equals 13 residues. The V and J ends lost 1 base and 4 bases respectively, with 8 bases between them. CDR1 is SGHDT, CDR2 YYEEEE, per germline. This CDR3 reads CASSLNRGYGYTF. DNA of the CDR3: TGTGCCAGCAGCTTGAATCGGGGCTATGGCTACACCTTC.

DNA of the CDR3: TGCGCCAGCACCAGGGGTACATGGAACACAGATACGCAGTATTTT. This sequence encodes CASTRGTWNTDTQYF. This chain uses TRBV5-1 with TRBJ2-3, with D maybe TRBD1 (6 bases). Germline V gene lookup returns CDR1 SGHRS and CDR2 YFSETQ. This CDR3 region has 15 residues. V lost 6 bases and J 2 bases, leaving 16 bases between the germline ends.

In its sample, this clonotype was seen a few times. V gene TRBV10-3 combines with J gene TRBJ1-5; D not certain. V lost 7 bases, J lost 4 bases, and 11 bases lay in between. The CDR3 length is 13 residues. Germline assignment: CDR1 ENHRY and CDR2 SYGVKD. CDR3 sequence: CAITPEKNQPQHF. The CDR3 DNA sequence: TGTGCCATCACCCCTGAGAAGAATCAGCCCCAGCATTTT.

The V gene is TRBV12-3 or TRBV12-4, the J gene TRBJ2-7; D possibly corresponds to TRBD1 (6 bases). The CDR3 runs 14 residues. V was pared by 5 bases and J by 6 bases, with 17 bases between. The CDR3: CASSPTQGTGEQYF. CDR3 sequence (DNA): TGTGCCAGCAGTCCAACTCAGGGGACGGGCGAGCAGTACTTC.

This clonotype was seen repeatedly, ten times or more. The gene calls are TRBV7-8 and TRBJ1-5; no clear D. Germline V gives CDR1 SGHVS, CDR2 FQNEAQ. Trimming stripped 4 bases from V and 2 bases from J, with 9 bases between. The CDR3 is 14 amino acids. CDR3 DNA sequence: TGTGCCAGCAGCTCACGGGGTGGCAATCAGCCCCAGCATTTT. It codes for CASSSRGGNQPQHF.

This clonotype has a handful of counts. The V and J genes are TRBV4-1 and TRBJ2-5; D gene ambiguous. Germline CDR1 MGHRA, CDR2 YSYEKL. V gave up 3 bases and J gave up 5 bases, with 19 bases separating them. CDR3 size: 16 residues. CDR3 nucleotides: TGCGCCAGCAGCCACCGCGGCCCCTTTCCTGCGGAGACCCAGTACTTC. Its translation: CASSHRGPFPAETQYF.

This clonotype has just a few counts. J is TRBJ2-1 and V is TRBV5-1; either TRBD1 or TRBD2 may supply D (5 bases each). This CDR3 comprises 14 residues. V was trimmed by 0 bases and J by 8 bases, leaving 12 bases between them. The germline V gene has CDR1 SGHRS and CDR2 YFSETQ. CDR3 coding DNA: TGCGCCAGCAGCTTGGGGGTAGGGACGGATGAGCAGTTCTTC. Amino acids: CASSLGVGTDEQFF.

This clonotype was found a few times. The chain carries TRBV5-1 and TRBJ2-7; 8 nucleotides line up with TRBD1. There are 15 residues in the CDR3. The germline CDR1 and CDR2 sequences are SGHRS and YFSETQ. V shed 0 bases, J shed 2 bases, and the junction held 4 bases outside the gene matches. DNA for the CDR3: TGCGCCAGCAGCTTGGAGTCAGGGGGCACCTACGAGCAGTACTTC. Translation: CASSLESGGTYEQYF.

The V gene is TRBV3-1, the J gene TRBJ2-3; D may be TRBD1 or TRBD2 (5 bases each). The CDR3 runs 15 residues. Trimming cost V 0 bases and J 7 bases, with 14 bases left between them. Germline V gene data show CDR1 as LGHDT and CDR2 as YNNKEL (reference sequence). CDR3 in DNA: TGTGCCAGCAGCCAAGATTTGAAGGGACCCCATACGCAGTATTTT. Encoded protein: CASSQDLKGPHTQYF.

A few counts support this clonotype. CDR3 protein: CSARGGDQRGTGELFF. The CDR3 region has the DNA TGCAGTGCTAGAGGCGGAGACCAGCGCGGAACCGGGGAGCTGTTTTTT. This chain joins TRBV20-1 and TRBJ2-2, with D uncertain. V dropped 1 base and J dropped 5 bases, with 17 bases sitting between them. The CDR3 spans 16 residues. CDR1 and CDR2 (germline): DFQATT, SNEGSKA (reference sequence).

This clonotype was found many times. J is TRBJ1-1 and V is TRBV20-1; D remains unclear. This CDR3 comprises 14 residues. Germline V gene lookup returns CDR1 DFQATT and CDR2 SNEGSKA (reference sequence). Trimming took 5 bases from V and 1 from J, leaving 14 bases between them. This chain's CDR3 is CSAYLPPKNTEAFF. For the CDR3, the DNA is TGCAGTGCTTACCTGCCACCCAAGAACACTGAAGCTTTCTTT.

In this sample, this clonotype turned up a few times. This sequence joins TRBV5-6 and TRBJ2-7; D call uncertain. Germline-derived CDR1 and CDR2 are SGHDT and YYEEEE. V was trimmed by 4 bases and J by 7 bases, leaving 9 bases between them. The CDR3 contains 11 residues. The CDR3 protein is CASSTRREQYF. The CDR3 bases are TGTGCCAGCAGCACCCGGCGGGAGCAGTACTTC.

This clonotype was found a few times. The rearrangement uses TRBV29-1 and TRBJ2-5; maybe TRBD2 (6 bases). CDR1 SQVTM and CDR2 ANQGSEA come from the germline V gene. V lost 7 bases, J lost 1 base, and 19 bases lay in between. The CDR3 is 15 residues long. The CDR3 spells CSAAWRGLIQETQYF. CDR3 nucleotide sequence: TGCAGCGCTGCGTGGAGGGGTCTGATCCAAGAGACCCAGTACTTC. The whole variable domain, filled in from reference TRBV29-1 and TRBJ2-5, reads SAVISQKPSRDICQRGTSLTIQCQVDSQVTMMFWYRQQPGQSLTLIATANQGSEATYESGFVIDKFPISRPNLTFSTLTVSNMSPEDSSIYLCSAAWRGLIQETQYFGPGTRLLVL.

This clonotype was counted ten times or more. V usage is TRBV20-1 and J usage is TRBJ2-7; 9 bases are shared with TRBD1. V lost 4 bases to trimming and J lost 2 bases; unmatched junction nucleotides: 15. The CDR3 length is 17 residues. Looked up from germline, CDR1 is DFQATT and CDR2 is SNEGSKA (reference sequence). The CDR3 protein is CSAKRSPGQGVPYEQYF. The CDR3 DNA reads TGCAGTGCTAAACGGAGCCCGGGACAGGGTGTCCCCTACGAGCAGTACTTC.

The rearrangement joins TRBV6-6 to TRBJ2-7, with D uncertain. In germline, CDR1 is MNHNY, CDR2 SVGAGI (reference sequence). The CDR3 loop spans 13 amino acids. The V end was cut by 7 bases, the J end by 5 bases, with 15 bases between. The DNA for the CDR3 is TGTGCCAGCACCACCAAAATCCCAAACGAGCAGTACTTC. Translation: CASTTKIPNEQYF.

This clonotype has a count of ten or more. The chain joins TRBV5-1 to TRBJ2-5, with 8 bases matching TRBD1. Germline lookup yields CDR1 SGHRS and CDR2 YFSETQ. The J segment lost 2 bases and the V segment lost 4 bases, leaving 4 bases of the junction unmatched. The CDR3 is made up of 14 amino acids. The CDR3 reads CASSVGQAQETQYF. CDR3 coding DNA: TGCGCCAGCAGCGTGGGACAGGCACAAGAGACCCAGTACTTC.